The 27 T cell receptor beta chains below were found in one sample sequenced in a study of OX40 agonist ivuxolimab in advanced cancers. The table came from immunoSEQ multiplex PCR; TCRdb's copy has only in-frame clones and leaves some out. There are 50,000 to 80,000 clones in the sample; roughly 81% occur only once, and roughly 9.8% lies in the top ten. Sequencing used CD4+ or CD8+ T cells sorted from blood, obtained in a trial of the OX40 agonist ivuxolimab. Receptors originate from an adult with an advanced solid tumor such as melanoma, head and neck, liver or kidney cancer.

V usage is TRBV5-4 and J usage is TRBJ2-1; no firm D call. The CDR3 sequence is 15 residues long. V shed 4 bases and J shed 0 bases, with 11 bases lying between them. CDR1 is SGHNT and CDR2 is YYREEE in the germline V gene (reference sequence). CDR3 sequence: CASSPDFSSYNEQFF. CDR3 sequence (DNA): TGTGCCAGCAGCCCTGACTTTAGCTCCTACAATGAGCAGTTCTTC. Full variable domain (remainder filled in from reference TRBV5-4 and TRBJ2-1): ETGVTQSPTHLIKTRGQQVTLRCSSQSGHNTVSWYQQALGQGPQFIFQYYREEENGRGNFPPRFSGLQFPNYSSELNVNALELDDSALYLCASSPDFSSYNEQFFGPGTRLTVL.

The chain uses TRBV4-2 and TRBJ2-2; 9 nucleotides match TRBD1. The V segment lost 0 bases and the J segment 6 bases; nucleotides outside the gene matches: 2. The CDR3 totals 15 residues. The germline V gene encodes CDR1 LGHNA and CDR2 YNFKEQ. The CDR3 loop reads CASSQEQGAPGELFF. For the CDR3, the DNA is TGTGCCAGCAGCCAAGAACAGGGGGCGCCCGGGGAGCTGTTTTTT.

The genes are TRBV11-2 and TRBJ1-5; D is possibly TRBD1 (5 bases). This CDR3 has 14 amino acids. With 0 bases removed from V and 11 bases from J, the gap between germline ends came to 14 bases. CDR1 and CDR2 (germline): SGHAT, FQNNGV. The chain's CDR3 is CASSLEPTGGAQHF. The CDR3 coding sequence is TGTGCCAGCAGCTTAGAACCGACGGGAGGGGCCCAGCATTTT.

V is TRBV7-2 and J is TRBJ1-1; no clear D gene. CDR1 is SGHTA, CDR2 FQGNSA, per germline. The V end lost 1 base, the J end lost 4 bases, and 16 bases lay between the germline ends. CDR3 length equals 16 residues. This chain's CDR3 is CASSLDRAGAGTEAFF. In nucleotides, the CDR3 is TGTGCCAGCAGCTTAGATCGTGCAGGAGCTGGCACTGAAGCTTTCTTT.

The CDR3, as DNA: TGCGCCAGCAGCTCCAATACAGGGGGCCAGGGGACCCAGTACTTC. It specifies CASSSNTGGQGTQYF. The rearrangement links TRBV5-1 to TRBJ2-5; 9 bases fit TRBD1. The J segment lost 7 bases and the V segment lost 3 bases, leaving 10 bases of the junction unmatched. CDR3 length: 15 amino acids. Germline V gene sequence: CDR1 SGHRS, CDR2 YFSETQ.

This chain connects TRBV7-6 to TRBJ2-1; D perhaps matches TRBD1 (5 bases). V lost 1 base, J lost 4 bases, and 14 bases lay in between. This CDR3 contains 16 residues. Germline V gene data show CDR1 as SGHVS and CDR2 as FNYEAQ. The CDR3 here is CASSLDVRQSYNEQFF. The CDR3 DNA reads as TGTGCCAGCAGCTTAGACGTGAGACAGAGTTACAATGAGCAGTTCTTC.

In the case of this clone: One end of the junction varies from germline; a read error may be responsible. The chain links TRBV7-7 to TRBJ2-1, with D possibly matching TRBD1 (5 bases). CDR3 length: 16 residues. Germline assignment: CDR1 SSHAT and CDR2 FNYEAQ (reference sequence). The DNA for the CDR3 is TGTGCTAGCAGCTTAGAAGGGGCTCGTCCCTACAATGAGCAGTTCTTC. Its protein product is CASSLEGARPYNEQFF.

The chain combines TRBV4-1 with TRBJ2-7, with no clear D. With 0 bases removed from V and 3 bases from J, the gap between germline ends came to 6 bases. CDR1 MGHRA and CDR2 YSYEKL come from the germline V gene. This CDR3 is built from 13 residues. CDR3 nucleotide sequence: TGCGCCAGCAGCCAAGATCGTGGCTACGAGCAGTACTTC. It translates to CASSQDRGYEQYF.

This clone was seen a handful of times. The chain uses TRBV29-1 and TRBJ1-2; D possibly corresponds to TRBD1 (5 bases). CDR1 and CDR2 (germline): SQVTM, ANQGSEA. V lost 6 bases to trimming and J lost 1 base, with 15 bases between them. The CDR3 sequence is 14 residues long. The CDR3 loop is CSVTGTEDNYGYTF. Here the CDR3 DNA reads TGCAGCGTGACCGGGACGGAAGATAACTATGGCTACACCTTC.

This chain connects TRBV9 to TRBJ1-4; D possibly corresponds to TRBD1 (5 bases). The V gene lost 3 bases and the J gene lost 0 bases, with 12 bases spanning the gap. CDR1 SGDLS and CDR2 YYNGEE come from the germline V gene. The CDR3 sequence is 16 residues long. The CDR3 spells CASSAGLSATNEKLFF. For the CDR3, the DNA is TGTGCCAGCAGCGCGGGACTCTCGGCAACTAATGAAAAACTGTTTTTT. The full variable domain, completed using reference TRBV9 and TRBJ1-4, is DSGVTQTPKHLITATGQRVTLRCSPRSGDLSVYWYQQSLDQGLQFLIQYYNGEERAKGNILERFSAQQFPDLHSELNLSSLELGDSALYFCASSAGLSATNEKLFFGSGTQLSVL.

This clone appeared a single time. This sequence joins TRBV27 and TRBJ2-7; 9 bases map to TRBD1. The germline CDR1 and CDR2 sequences are MNHEY and SMNVEV (reference sequence). Trimming removed 2 bases from V and 12 bases from J; junction bases left unmatched: 8. This CDR3 comprises 13 residues. The CDR3 here is CASSLTGTGTWYF. CDR3 nucleotide sequence: TGTGCCAGCAGTTTAACGGGGACAGGGACGTGGTACTTC.

The V call is TRBV7-9, the J call TRBJ1-1, with TRBD1 as a possible D gene (5 bases). In germline, CDR1 is SEHNR, CDR2 FQNEAQ (reference sequence). The CDR3 has 14 amino acids. The ends were cut back, 1 base at V and 6 bases at J, with 12 bases in the middle. CDR3 sequence: CASSLVRGSPEAFF. The DNA for the CDR3 is TGTGCCAGCAGCTTAGTGCGGGGGAGCCCTGAAGCTTTCTTT. Full variable domain (rest looked up from reference TRBV7-9 and TRBJ1-1): DTGVSQNPRHKITKRGQNVTFRCDPISEHNRLYWYRQTLGQGPEFLTYFQNEAQLEKSRLLSDRFSAERPKGSFSTLEIQRTEQGDSAMYLCASSLVRGSPEAFFGQGTRLTVV.

A single count supports this clone. The chain carries TRBV19 and TRBJ1-1; D unclear. V was cut by 3 bases and J by 4 bases, with 9 bases left in between. The CDR3 loop spans 13 amino acids. The V gene's germline CDR1 is LNHDA and CDR2 SQIVND (reference sequence). The CDR3 coding sequence is TGTGCCAGTAGTATTGGGTTCGGCACTGAAGCTTTCTTT. This encodes CASSIGFGTEAFF. The complete variable domain, with remaining parts taken from reference TRBV19 and TRBJ1-1, reads DGGITQSPKYLFRKEGQNVTLSCEQNLNHDAMYWYRQDPGQGLRLIYYSQIVNDFQKGDIAEGYSVSREKKESFPLTVTSAQKNPTAFYLCASSIGFGTEAFFGQGTRLTVV.

The V gene is TRBV29-1, the J gene TRBJ2-7; the D is unclear. The V gene's germline CDR1 is SQVTM and CDR2 ANQGSEA. Trimming took off 7 bases at V and 4 bases at J, with 11 bases between the two ends. The CDR3 covers 11 residues. The CDR3 spells CSASDGYEQYF. In DNA, the CDR3 is TGCAGCGCCTCGGACGGTTACGAGCAGTACTTC.

This chain joins TRBV5-5 and TRBJ2-2, with TRBD2 as a possible D gene (6 bases). CDR1 and CDR2 (germline): SGHKS, YYEKEE (reference sequence). Trimming took off 0 bases at V and 1 base at J, with 7 bases between the two ends. This CDR3 contains 15 residues. The CDR3 loop is CASSLAGENTGELFF. In nucleotides, the CDR3 is TGTGCCAGCAGCTTGGCGGGGGAGAACACCGGGGAGCTGTTTTTT.

The V and J genes are TRBV7-2 and TRBJ2-1, with 11 bases aligning to TRBD2. The CDR3 contains 18 residues. The V gene end was trimmed by 5 bases and the J gene end by 0 bases; junction bases not matched to a gene: 9. Looked up from germline, CDR1 is SGHTA and CDR2 is FQGNSA. For the CDR3, the DNA is TGTGCCAGCAGCCTAGGGACTAGCGGACTTAACTCCTACAATGAGCAGTTCTTC. Its translation: CASSLGTSGLNSYNEQFF.

The chain uses TRBV5-4 and TRBJ2-1; weak D call: TRBD1 (6 bases). This CDR3 spans 15 amino acids. Germline V gene data show CDR1 as SGHNT and CDR2 as YYREEE (reference sequence). Trimming stripped 4 bases from V and 9 bases from J, with 20 bases between. The CDR3, as DNA: TGTGCCAGCAGCAAAAGACAGGCCCCGACCGGTGAGCAGTTCTTC. This sequence encodes CASSKRQAPTGEQFF.

This chain connects TRBV19 to TRBJ2-3, with 13 bases matching TRBD2. Germline V CDR1 and CDR2: LNHDA, SQIVND (reference sequence). The V gene end was trimmed by 4 bases and the J gene end by 3 bases; junction bases not matched to a gene: 4. This CDR3 comprises 16 residues. CDR3 loop: CASSTQLAGGTDTQYF. CDR3 nucleotide sequence: TGTGCCAGTAGTACGCAACTAGCGGGAGGGACAGATACGCAGTATTTT. Together with reference TRBV19 and TRBJ2-3, the CDR3 gives the full variable domain: DGGITQSPKYLFRKEGQNVTLSCEQNLNHDAMYWYRQDPGQGLRLIYYSQIVNDFQKGDIAEGYSVSREKKESFPLTVTSAQKNPTAFYLCASSTQLAGGTDTQYFGPGTRLTVL.

V gene TRBV28 combines with J gene TRBJ2-7, with 9 bases aligning to TRBD1. This CDR3 is 15 amino acids long. The V and J ends lost 6 bases and 1 base, in that order; junction bases with no gene match: 7. CDR1 is MDHEN, CDR2 SYDVKM, per germline. The CDR3 sequence: CASSPGTGFSYEQYF. The CDR3 coding sequence is TGTGCCAGCAGCCCCGGGACAGGGTTTTCCTACGAGCAGTACTTC. Full variable domain (outside the CDR3, taken from reference TRBV28 and TRBJ2-7): DVKVTQSSRYLVKRTGEKVFLECVQDMDHENMFWYRQDPGLGLRLIYFSYDVKMKEKGDIPEGYSVSREKKERFSLILESASTNQTSMYLCASSPGTGFSYEQYFGPGTRLTVT.

V gene TRBV10-3 combines with J gene TRBJ1-1; D is unresolved. Germline V lookup: CDR1 ENHRY, CDR2 SYGVKD. V gave up 3 bases and J gave up 5 bases, with 13 bases separating them. There are 14 residues in the CDR3. CDR3 in amino acids: CAISDQRASTEAFF. CDR3 DNA: TGTGCCATCAGTGACCAGAGGGCGAGTACTGAAGCTTTCTTT.

The count of this clone is one. The V gene is TRBV6-6, the J gene TRBJ2-7, with a possible D match to TRBD1 (6 bases). This CDR3 is built from 16 residues. The V end lost 6 bases, the J end lost 0 bases, and 18 bases lay between the germline ends. Germline CDR1 is MNHNY and CDR2 is SVGAGI (reference sequence). The CDR3 protein is CASSWDRDTLSYEQYF. As DNA, the CDR3 is TGTGCCAGCAGCTGGGACCGGGACACTCTCTCCTACGAGCAGTACTTC.

The chain uses TRBV7-8 and TRBJ2-5; 8 nucleotides agree with TRBD1. The germline CDR1 and CDR2 sequences are SGHVS and FQNEAQ. V was pared by 1 base and J by 5 bases, with 9 bases of the junction left unmatched. The CDR3 is made up of 16 amino acids. This CDR3 is CASSLDFRGPGETQYF. The DNA of the CDR3 is TGTGCCAGCAGCTTAGATTTCAGGGGGCCAGGGGAGACCCAGTACTTC. The full variable domain, completed using reference TRBV7-8 and TRBJ2-5, is GAGVSQSPRYKVAKRGQDVALRCDPISGHVSLFWYQQALGQGPEFLTYFQNEAQLDKSGLPSDRFFAERPEGSVSTLKIQRTQQEDSAVYLCASSLDFRGPGETQYFGPGTRLLVL.

This chain links TRBV5-1 with TRBJ2-2; D is unresolved. V was clipped by 4 bases and J by 6 bases, with 13 bases between them. The germline CDR1 and CDR2 sequences are SGHRS and YFSETQ. The length of the CDR3 is 14 residues. The CDR3 DNA follows: TGCGCCAGCAGCCATGCGGAATCCGCCGGGGAGCTGTTTTTT. Translating it yields CASSHAESAGELFF.

This chain links TRBV4-3 with TRBJ2-7; TRBD2 aligns across 7 bases. CDR1 and CDR2 (germline): LGHNA, YSLEER. The CDR3 covers 15 residues. The J segment lost 3 bases and the V segment lost 4 bases, leaving 9 bases of the junction unmatched. The DNA of the CDR3 is TGCGCCAGCAGCCTCCAGCGGGGTGGCTTCTACGAGCAGTACTTC. Amino acid sequence: CASSLQRGGFYEQYF.

J is TRBJ2-7 and V is TRBV5-1; 9 nucleotides align to TRBD1. This CDR3 spans 15 amino acids. Germline trimming cut 2 bases from V and 4 bases from J; bases unmatched to any gene: 7. Germline values: CDR1 SGHRS, CDR2 YFSETQ. The CDR3 here is CASSFSGQGWYEQYF. The CDR3 nucleotides are TGCGCCAGCAGCTTTTCGGGACAGGGTTGGTACGAGCAGTACTTC.

This clone is a singleton in its sample. V and J are TRBV7-3 and TRBJ2-3; D gene unclear. Germline CDR1 reads SGHTA; CDR2 reads FQGTGA. The V and J ends lost 1 base and 5 bases respectively, with 7 bases between them. The length of the CDR3 is 13 residues. CDR3 amino acids: CASSLSYQDTQYF. The CDR3 nucleotides read TGTGCCAGCAGCTTAAGTTATCAAGATACGCAGTATTTT.

The chain uses TRBV19 and TRBJ1-4; D is possibly TRBD1 (6 bases). The CDR3 runs to 13 residues. V lost 8 bases to trimming and J lost 5 bases, with 12 bases between them. Per germline, CDR1 LNHDA and CDR2 SQIVND (reference sequence). The CDR3 here is CASRGHKNEKLFF. CDR3 bases: TGTGCCAGTCGGGGACACAAGAATGAAAAACTGTTTTTT.